What follows is one T cell receptor beta chain and its context. The data were produced by immunoSEQ multiplex PCR, yet TCRdb's version contains in-frame clones alone and is incomplete. The sample yields about 200,000 clones, about four fifths seen once. Participants came from fewer than 25 US areas, aged roughly 18 to 90 years. The study assigned cohorts using participant-reported clinical history. Either two negative PCRs, clearance, or symptom resolution qualified Cohort 3 donors as recovered. V was shortened by 6 bases and J by 8 bases, with 16 bases between the two germline ends. The CDR3 length is 13 residues. CDR1 and CDR2 (germline): SNHLY, FYNNEI. This entry belongs to a study of blood T cell repertoires in COVID-19. As for the study in general: The United States, Italy and Spain were the sources of the acute and convalescent COVID-19 samples.

Source material: PBMCs or T cells enriched from blood (not recorded which). The chain employs TRBV2 and TRBJ1-2; no clear D. The sequence was obtained from a man in his forties or fifties who had recovered from COVID-19. CDR3 DNA sequence: TGTGCCAGCAGGACTCTCCTCAGAGGAGGCTACACCTTC. Its protein product is CASRTLLRGGYTF.